Below, 19 T cell receptor beta chains from the same sample are listed, as sequenced in a study of cytomegalovirus exposure and HLA in healthy donors. The study ran its PCR with 60 Vbeta and 13 Jbeta primers. The data were produced by immunoSEQ multiplex PCR, yet TCRdb's version contains in-frame clones alone and is incomplete. The repertoire holds 130,000 to 150,000 clones, roughly 62% seen once, with 3.5% to 5% in the top ten. Sequenced material: PBMCs. Source of these receptors: a man in his sixties in good health and CMV-seronegative.

The chain couples TRBV5-1 to TRBJ2-3; TRBD2 matches 8 bases. After removal of 2 bases from V and 5 bases from J, the junction contained 7 bases not matched to a gene. The germline V gene has CDR1 SGHRS and CDR2 YFSETQ. This CDR3 is 15 amino acids long. The CDR3, as DNA: TGCGCCAGCAGCTTCCAGCGGGGGTCAGGAGATACGCAGTATTTT. Its protein product is CASSFQRGSGDTQYF. Supplemented by reference TRBV5-1 and TRBJ2-3, the full variable domain reads KAGVTQTPRYLIKTRGQQVTLSCSPISGHRSVSWYQQTPGQGLQFLFEYFSETQRNKGNFPGRFSGRQFSNSRSEMNVSTLELGDSALYLCASSFQRGSGDTQYFGPGTRLTVL.

The gene calls are TRBV30 and TRBJ1-1, with 7 bases identical to TRBD1. The CDR3 length is 14 residues. Germline V gene data show CDR1 as GTSNPN and CDR2 as SVGIG (reference sequence). Trimming took 0 bases from V and 1 from J; bases not matched to a gene: 2. DNA of the CDR3: TGTGCCTGGAGTGTAGGACAGGCGAACACTGAAGCTTTCTTT. Amino acid sequence: CAWSVGQANTEAFF.

This sequence joins TRBV28 and TRBJ2-1; TRBD2 aligns across 9 bases. The junction had 16 bases not matched to a gene; V was cut back by 6 bases and J by 4 bases. The CDR3 totals 18 residues. The V gene's germline CDR1 is MDHEN and CDR2 SYDVKM. The CDR3 loop is CASSARPGLAGTYNEQFF. Written as DNA, the CDR3 is TGTGCCAGCAGCGCACGACCGGGACTAGCAGGAACTTACAATGAGCAGTTCTTC.

The chain employs TRBV28 and TRBJ1-2; the match to TRBD1 covers 7 bases. Germline V CDR1 and CDR2: MDHEN, SYDVKM. The CDR3 runs to 15 residues. The V and J ends lost 3 bases and 1 base, in that order; junction bases with no gene match: 5. CDR3 coding DNA: TGTGCCAGCAGTTTGGGGAGACAGGGTAACTATGGCTACACCTTC. Its protein product is CASSLGRQGNYGYTF.

The V gene is TRBV7-9, the J gene TRBJ1-6; TRBD1 aligns across 9 bases. The CDR3 sequence is 16 residues long. With V trimmed by 5 bases and J by 7 bases, 9 bases remained unmatched. Germline CDR1 is SEHNR and CDR2 is FQNEAQ (reference sequence). The CDR3 is CASSAVLGQGNSPLHF. The CDR3 region has the DNA TGTGCCAGCAGCGCCGTACTGGGACAGGGCAATTCACCCCTCCACTTT.

The V gene is TRBV2, the J gene TRBJ1-3, with D perhaps TRBD1 (5 bases). Looked up from germline, CDR1 is SNHLY and CDR2 is FYNNEI. This CDR3 contains 15 residues. Trimming took off 6 bases at V and 2 bases at J, with 14 bases between the two ends. CDR3 nucleotide sequence: TGTGCCAGCAGCCACCGCGGGGGGACTGGAAACACCATATATTTT. This encodes CASSHRGGTGNTIYF.

The rearrangement joins TRBV7-2 to TRBJ2-1; the D gene is possibly TRBD2 (6 bases). Trimming pared 5 bases from V and 1 base from J, leaving 15 bases between. The CDR3 consists of 16 residues. Germline CDR1 is SGHTA and CDR2 is FQGNSA. The chain's CDR3 is CASSTRAGISYNEQFF. CDR3 coding DNA: TGTGCCAGCAGCACCCGAGCGGGCATTTCCTACAATGAGCAGTTCTTC.

The chain combines TRBV7-6 with TRBJ2-5; D remains unclear. The germline CDR1 and CDR2 sequences are SGHVS and FNYEAQ. This CDR3 is 13 amino acids long. Trimming removed 3 bases from V and 5 bases from J, with 10 bases in between. The chain's CDR3 is CASSFRVIETQYF. CDR3 DNA: TGTGCCAGCAGCTTTCGTGTAATCGAGACCCAGTACTTC.

V usage is TRBV28 and J usage is TRBJ2-7, with a weak D call TRBD1 (6 bases). This CDR3 has 15 residues. The V end was cut by 10 bases, the J end by 0 bases, with 19 bases between. Germline values: CDR1 MDHEN, CDR2 SYDVKM. The CDR3 bases are TGTGCCACAGTGGAGGATCAGGGGCACTCCTACGAGCAGTACTTC. Protein product: CATVEDQGHSYEQYF.

This chain uses TRBV5-6 with TRBJ2-1; 8 bases agree with TRBD2. Germline V gene sequence: CDR1 SGHDT, CDR2 YYEEEE. The CDR3 is made up of 16 amino acids. V gave up 2 bases and J gave up 3 bases; unmatched junction bases: 7. CDR3 sequence reads: CASSLGTSGYYNEQFF. CDR3 sequence (DNA): TGTGCCAGCAGCTTAGGCACTAGCGGATACTACAATGAGCAGTTCTTC.

The chain recombines TRBV28 with TRBJ2-7, with D perhaps TRBD1 (6 bases). Germline V gene sequence: CDR1 MDHEN, CDR2 SYDVKM. The germline V and J ends were trimmed by 7 bases and 3 bases, with 22 bases remaining between them. CDR3 length: 16 amino acids. The CDR3 DNA is TGTGCCAGCAATTCCCCGTCCGACAGGAACAACTACGAGCAGTACTTC. Its protein is CASNSPSDRNNYEQYF. Full variable domain (outside the CDR3, taken from reference TRBV28 and TRBJ2-7): DVKVTQSSRYLVKRTGEKVFLECVQDMDHENMFWYRQDPGLGLRLIYFSYDVKMKEKGDIPEGYSVSREKKERFSLILESASTNQTSMYLCASNSPSDRNNYEQYFGPGTRLTVT.

The chain is built from TRBV7-8 and TRBJ2-7, with a weak D call TRBD1 (5 bases). Trimming pared 0 bases from V and 0 bases from J, leaving 6 bases between. The length of the CDR3 is 14 residues. CDR1 is SGHVS and CDR2 is FQNEAQ in the germline V gene. CDR3 nucleotides: TGTGCCAGCAGCTTAGCACAGGCCTCCTACGAGCAGTACTTC. It encodes CASSLAQASYEQYF.

A few counts support this clone. The CDR3 DNA reads as TGCGCCAGCAGCCAAGAGGGGGCTAGCGAGCAGTACTTC. Its translation: CASSQEGASEQYF. This chain connects TRBV4-3 to TRBJ2-7; tentative D call: TRBD1 (6 bases). This CDR3 comprises 13 residues. From germline, CDR1 is LGHNA and CDR2 YSLEER. V was trimmed by 0 bases and J by 6 bases, leaving 9 bases between them.

This clone appeared a few times. The V and J genes are TRBV7-6 and TRBJ1-3; D call uncertain. V shed 2 bases and J shed 4 bases, with 18 bases lying between them. Per the germline V gene, CDR1 is SGHVS and CDR2 is FNYEAQ. This CDR3 has 17 residues. Here the CDR3 reads CASSLRLGSQKGNTIYF. The CDR3 DNA sequence: TGTGCCAGCAGCTTACGGCTTGGGTCACAGAAGGGAAACACCATATATTTT.

V and J are TRBV28 and TRBJ2-7; 7 bases line up with TRBD2. Germline assignment: CDR1 MDHEN and CDR2 SYDVKM. The CDR3 contains 12 residues. The V segment lost 7 bases and the J segment 6 bases; nucleotides outside the gene matches: 6. CDR3 DNA: TGTGCCAGCATAGGGGCTAGCGGCGAGCAGTACTTC. Translated: CASIGASGEQYF.

The gene calls are TRBV7-3 and TRBJ2-3; possible D gene TRBD2, 5 bases. Germline values: CDR1 SGHTA, CDR2 FQGTGA. This CDR3 is built from 13 residues. Trimming removed 6 bases from V and 2 bases from J, with 9 bases in between. CDR3 bases: TGTGCCAGCAGGGGAGAAATCACAGATACGCAGTATTTT. It encodes CASRGEITDTQYF.

This chain uses TRBV7-2 with TRBJ2-7; TRBD2 matches at 11 bases. V shed 0 bases, J shed 2 bases, and the junction held 9 bases outside the gene matches. From germline, CDR1 is SGHTA and CDR2 FQGNSA. The CDR3 consists of 18 residues. The CDR3 reads CASSLASSGRSTPYEQYF. CDR3 sequence (DNA): TGTGCCAGCAGCTTAGCGTCTAGCGGGAGGAGTACTCCCTACGAGCAGTACTTC.

The sample holds one count of this clone. J is TRBJ1-4 and V is TRBV10-3; D unresolved. The germline V gene encodes CDR1 ENHRY and CDR2 SYGVKD. CDR3 length: 15 amino acids. V lost 4 bases, J lost 0 bases, and 9 bases lay in between. CDR3 coding DNA: TGTGCCATCAGTGGTGACAAGGCAACTAATGAAAAACTGTTTTTT. As protein: CAISGDKATNEKLFF.

The chain is built from TRBV9 and TRBJ2-3; 12 bases line up with TRBD2. The CDR3 runs to 15 residues. Germline V gives CDR1 SGDLS, CDR2 YYNGEE. The trim removed 3 bases at V and 2 bases at J, leaving 1 base unmatched. DNA for the CDR3: TGTGCCAGCAGCGGGACTAGCGGGAACACAGATACGCAGTATTTT. Translated, it gives CASSGTSGNTDTQYF.